The 5 T cell receptor beta chains below were found in one sample sequenced in a study of shared clonotypes between healthy human individuals. The table came from immunoSEQ multiplex PCR; TCRdb's copy has only in-frame clones and leaves some out. Of a few million clones detected, about 90% appear once; the ten largest clones hold about 0.41%. Sample: naive CD4+ T cells from PBMCs. The subset: CD45RA+ positively selected. Every receptor here comes from a man between 18 and 29 years old in good health. Some clones in this sample may be carry-over from other donors' samples.

This sequence joins TRBV7-8 and TRBJ2-1; TRBD2 matches 11 bases. V gave up 5 bases and J gave up 0 bases; unmatched junction bases: 9. The CDR3 has 18 residues. Per the germline V gene, CDR1 is SGHVS and CDR2 is FQNEAQ. CDR3 sequence reads: CASSLGLAAASSYNEQFF. CDR3 coding DNA: TGTGCCAGCAGCCTGGGACTAGCGGCGGCCAGCTCCTACAATGAGCAGTTCTTC.

The chain couples TRBV2 to TRBJ1-2, with TRBD1 matching 7 bases. J was trimmed by 4 bases and V by 6 bases; bases with no gene match: 11. In germline, CDR1 is SNHLY, CDR2 FYNNEI. The CDR3 is 15 residues long. DNA of the CDR3: TGTGCCAGCAGCCTTTTCGAGGGGGCGAGCTATGGCTACACCTTC. Its translation is CASSLFEGASYGYTF.

The genes are TRBV7-9 and TRBJ1-4; 9 nucleotides agree with TRBD1. The CDR3 length is 14 residues. V shed 10 bases and J 8 bases; nucleotides not matched to a gene: 11. Germline CDR1 SEHNR, CDR2 FQNEAQ (reference sequence). CDR3 sequence (DNA): TGTGCCACCCGGCGGGGACAGGGAATGGAAAAACTGTTTTTT. It is translated as CATRRGQGMEKLFF. Looking up the rest from reference TRBV7-9 and TRBJ1-4 gives the full variable domain: DTGVSQNPRHKITKRGQNVTFRCDPISEHNRLYWYRQTLGQGPEFLTYFQNEAQLEKSRLLSDRFSAERPKGSFSTLEIQRTEQGDSAMYLCATRRGQGMEKLFFGSGTQLSVL.

This chain joins TRBV10-2 and TRBJ2-5; D may be TRBD1 (7 bases). Between the trimmed V and J ends, which lost 6 bases and 1 base, there was a span of 15 bases. This CDR3 has 15 amino acids. Germline lookup yields CDR1 WSHSY and CDR2 SAAADI. CDR3 coding DNA: TGCGCCAGCAGAATGGAGGGGGCAGGCCAAGAGACCCAGTACTTC. This sequence encodes CASRMEGAGQETQYF.

This chain connects TRBV15 to TRBJ2-5; 7 nucleotides align to TRBD2. This CDR3 has 16 amino acids. Germline V lookup: CDR1 LNHNV, CDR2 YYDKDF (reference sequence). Trimming removed 5 bases from V and 6 bases from J; junction bases left unmatched: 15. CDR3 bases: TGTGCCACCAGCCCCAAGGGGAGGGGATTCCCAAAGACCCAGTACTTC. This codes for CATSPKGRGFPKTQYF.